The 17 T cell receptor beta chains reported below all come from one sample, sequenced in a study of T cells in Graves' hyperthyroidism and ophthalmopathy. Using RNA transcripts as the source, TCR beta CDR3 regions were amplified. First-round RT-PCR with HTBI primers amplified the TCR CDR3 region. One entry per CDR3 protein results from TCRdb running MiXCR on the multiplex PCR reads. Of about 200,000 distinct CDR3 sequences detected, about a sixth appear once; the ten largest clones hold over 45%. The source material was blood. Every receptor here comes from a woman in her 50s with Graves' hyperthyroidism.

In this sample, this clonotype turned up many times. The chain couples TRBV30 to TRBJ1-5; no clear D. Trimming pared 5 bases from V and 1 base from J, leaving 15 bases between. CDR1 is GTSNPN, CDR2 SVGIG, per germline (reference sequence). The CDR3 loop spans 15 amino acids. This CDR3 is CAWAPPGASNQPQHF. CDR3 DNA: TGTGCCTGGGCCCCGCCGGGAGCGAGCAATCAGCCCCAGCATTTT.

As for this clonotype: This sequence may be a read error, since a much larger clone differs from it by one base. The chain joins TRBV11-2 to TRBJ2-7; TRBD1 matches 12 bases. The CDR3 extends over 15 amino acids. CDR1 is SGHAT, CDR2 FQNNGV, per germline. Losses at the gene ends were 6 bases for V and 5 bases for J; bases not matched to a gene: 8. The chain's CDR3 is CASSLPGQGAHEQYF. CDR3 coding DNA: TGTGCCAGCAGTTTACCGGGACAGGGGGCCCACGAGCAGTACTTC.

This clonotype was counted between two and nine times. A much larger clone differs by one base, so this may be a read error. The chain is built from TRBV28 and TRBJ2-3; 9 nucleotides align to TRBD1. The germline V gene has CDR1 MDHEN and CDR2 SYDVKM. V lost 5 bases, J lost 2 bases, and 11 bases stayed unmatched. This CDR3 comprises 17 residues. This chain's CDR3 is CASSRGGQGSFTDTQYF. CDR3 nucleotide sequence: TGTGCCAGCAGTCGAGGGGGACAGGGTTCTTTCACAGATACGCAGTATTTT.

This rearrangement joins TRBV6-1 to TRBJ2-7; 10 positions agree with TRBD2. Germline V gives CDR1 MNHNS, CDR2 SASEGT. Trimming removed 6 bases from V and 3 bases from J; junction bases left unmatched: 14. The CDR3 extends over 17 amino acids. CDR3 sequence (DNA): TGTGCCAGCAGCCTAGGGAGGACAGCGGGAGGGGGCTACGAGCAGTACTTC. Translation gives CASSLGRTAGGGYEQYF.

This clonotype was recorded at least ten times. The genes are TRBV10-3 and TRBJ1-5; D ambiguous. V was cut by 3 bases and J by 4 bases, with 16 bases left in between. This CDR3 contains 16 residues. Germline CDR1 ENHRY, CDR2 SYGVKD. CDR3 bases: TGTGCCATCAGTGATGGAGGTCGTGGAATAAATCAGCCCCAGCATTTT. Amino acids: CAISDGGRGINQPQHF.

Many counts were recorded for this clonotype. The chain joins TRBV27 to TRBJ2-7; D may be TRBD2 (6 bases). The CDR3 contains 14 residues. The germline V and J ends were trimmed by 5 bases and 0 bases, with 11 bases remaining between them. Germline values: CDR1 MNHEY, CDR2 SMNVEV (reference sequence). The CDR3 coding sequence is TGTGCCAGCAGTCCCCGGACTAACTCCTACGAGCAGTACTTC. It translates to CASSPRTNSYEQYF.

This clonotype appeared many times. The rearrangement uses TRBV12-5 and TRBJ2-3; no clear D gene. The V gene lost 0 bases and the J gene lost 2 bases, with 12 bases spanning the gap. Germline lookup yields CDR1 LGHNT and CDR2 FRNRAP. CDR3 length: 16 residues. The DNA for the CDR3 is TGTGCTAGTGGTTTGGTAATAAGTAGGATCACAGATACGCAGTATTTT. Encoded protein: CASGLVISRITDTQYF.

This clonotype turned up a few times. A read error may explain this, as a much larger clone is one base away. J is TRBJ1-1 and V is TRBV11-3; D is unresolved. Germline loops: CDR1 SGHNT, CDR2 YENEEA. This CDR3 comprises 14 residues. CDR3 region: CAGSSRTANTEAFF. CDR3 DNA sequence: TGTGCCGGCAGCTCACGGACGGCGAACACTGAAGCTTTCTTT.

This clonotype came up many times. The CDR3 spells CAIGTSGSTDTQYF. CDR3 sequence (DNA): TGTGCCATCGGGACTAGCGGGAGCACAGATACGCAGTATTTT. This chain uses TRBV27 with TRBJ2-3; 12 nucleotides match TRBD2. Germline CDR1 reads MNHEY; CDR2 reads SMNVEV (reference sequence). CDR3 size: 14 residues. The trim removed 10 bases at V and 0 bases at J, leaving 2 bases unmatched.

This clonotype was detected many times. The V and J genes are TRBV3-1 and TRBJ2-5; D might be TRBD1 (7 bases). The CDR3 consists of 15 residues. Trimming stripped 1 base from V and 5 bases from J, with 14 bases between. In germline, CDR1 is LGHDT, CDR2 YNNKEL (reference sequence). This CDR3 is CASSQGGDSSETQYF. The CDR3, as DNA: TGTGCCAGCAGCCAAGGGGGGGACAGTTCGGAGACCCAGTACTTC.

At least ten counts were recorded for this clonotype. The gene calls are TRBV6-1 and TRBJ2-7, with 11 nucleotides matching TRBD2. Germline trimming cut 5 bases from V and 5 bases from J; bases unmatched to any gene: 5. CDR1 is MNHNS, CDR2 SASEGT, per germline. This CDR3 has 14 residues. The CDR3 DNA follows: TGTGCCAGCAGTACTAGCGGGAGAGCGAACGAGCAGTACTTC. Encoded protein: CASSTSGRANEQYF.

The sample holds a few counts of this clonotype. The chain joins TRBV15 to TRBJ1-5; maybe TRBD1 (5 bases). V was trimmed by 0 bases and J by 5 bases, leaving 11 bases between them. CDR3 length equals 15 residues. The germline CDR1 and CDR2 sequences are LNHNV and YYDKDF (reference sequence). CDR3 in DNA: TGTGCCACCAGCAGAGATTCGACAGTCGATCAGCCCCAGCATTTT. Its translation: CATSRDSTVDQPQHF.

This clonotype was seen many times. The V gene is TRBV3-1, the J gene TRBJ1-1; D is possibly TRBD1 (5 bases). The V end was cut by 6 bases, the J end by 0 bases, with 11 bases between. This CDR3 spans 14 amino acids. Germline V gives CDR1 LGHDT, CDR2 YNNKEL (reference sequence). The CDR3 region is CASSYRTVNTEAFF. In DNA, the CDR3 is TGTGCCAGCAGTTACAGGACGGTGAACACTGAAGCTTTCTTT.

Details on this clonotype: A much larger clonotype is one base distant, so this may be a read error. The chain links TRBV3-1 to TRBJ2-7, with D possibly called TRBD1 or TRBD2 (5 bases each). Germline CDR1 reads LGHDT; CDR2 reads YNNKEL (reference sequence). The CDR3 runs to 14 residues. The CDR3 DNA is TGTGCCAGCAGCCACCCCTGGGGGACCTACGAGCAGCACTTC. Residues: CASSHPWGTYEQHF.

This clonotype was seen many times. The chain combines TRBV3-1 with TRBJ2-1; 8 nucleotides line up with TRBD2. The CDR3 consists of 15 residues. With V trimmed by 0 bases and J by 11 bases, 9 bases remained unmatched. Germline loops: CDR1 LGHDT, CDR2 YNNKEL (reference sequence). In DNA form, the CDR3 reads TGTGCCAGCAGCCAAGATTTACCCGGGGGGGTAAAGCAGTTCTTC. It yields the protein CASSQDLPGGVKQFF.

This clonotype was picked up a small number of times. The chain links TRBV4-1 to TRBJ2-2; 8 bases are shared with TRBD2. The CDR3 has 16 residues. V lost 3 bases, J lost 4 bases, and 7 bases stayed unmatched. The germline CDR1 and CDR2 sequences are MGHRA and YSYEKL. As DNA, the CDR3 is TGCGCCAGCAGCCATGACGGGGGGGCGCCCACCGGGGAGCTGTTTTTT. Amino acids: CASSHDGGAPTGELFF.

The rearrangement joins TRBV28 to TRBJ2-6; D tentatively reads TRBD1 or TRBD2 (5 bases each). The V end lost 1 base, the J end lost 4 bases, and 14 bases lay between the germline ends. Germline CDR1 is MDHEN and CDR2 is SYDVKM. The CDR3 runs 17 residues. The CDR3 protein is CASSLFGTVRGANVLTF. The CDR3 DNA sequence: TGTGCCAGCAGTTTATTTGGGACGGTGAGAGGGGCCAACGTCCTGACTTTC. Using reference TRBV28 and TRBJ2-6 for the parts outside the CDR3, the full variable domain is DVKVTQSSRYLVKRTGEKVFLECVQDMDHENMFWYRQDPGLGLRLIYFSYDVKMKEKGDIPEGYSVSREKKERFSLILESASTNQTSMYLCASSLFGTVRGANVLTFGAGSRLTVL.